The rows below give T cell receptor beta chains drawn from one sample of a study of early T cells in non-severe SARS-CoV-2 infection. TCRdb called the 5' RACE reads again in MiXCR, with one record for every CDR3 protein. Among over 85,000 distinct CDR3 sequences listed, over 10% were seen once. Sample: whole blood, taken at baseline. These receptors were taken from an adult who was a healthcare worker with PCR-confirmed SARS-CoV-2 infection or an uninfected control (not recorded which). CDR3s include the opening cysteine and the closing phenylalanine or tryptophan. The order of the fields is J gene, D gene, clone size, V gene, CDR3 protein, CDR3 DNA. A D gene is named only where the DNA matches it firmly. Not all rows give a size; the values are once, few, many and, for expanded clones, a class.

>TRBJ1-1|TRBD1|-|TRBV12-3/TRBV12-4
CASSGGQGGGTEAFF
TGTGCCAGCAGTGGAGGACAGGGAGGAGGCACTGAAGCTTTCTTT
>TRBJ1-1|-|few|TRBV21-1
CASSIGPALNTEAFF
TGTGCCAGCAGCATTGGGCCAGCCTTGAACACTGAAGCTTTCTTT
>TRBJ2-1|-|-|TRBV24-1
CATSDRTDEQFF
TGTGCCACCAGTGATCGTACCGATGAGCAGTTCTTC
>TRBJ2-7|-|-|TRBV7-2
CASSLSLAYLYEQYF
TGTGCCAGCAGCTTAAGCCTCGCATATCTCTACGAGCAGTACTTC
>TRBJ1-1|-|-|TRBV20-1
CSAAGETNTEAFF
TGCAGTGCTGCAGGGGAGACGAACACTGAAGCTTTCTTT
>TRBJ2-1|TRBD2|-|TRBV5-1
CASSLASQGLAYYNEQFF
TGCGCCAGCAGCTTGGCCTCGCAGGGACTAGCTTATTACAATGAGCAGTTCTTC
>TRBJ2-1|TRBD1|many|TRBV29-1
CSVITGASYNEQFF
TGCAGCGTAATCACAGGGGCGTCCTACAATGAGCAGTTCTTC
>TRBJ2-1|-|few|TRBV9
CASSPLEGWYNEQFF
TGTGCCAGCAGCCCGCTAGAGGGGTGGTACAATGAGCAGTTCTTC
>TRBJ1-1|-|few|TRBV19
CASSIREANTEAFF
TGTGCCAGTAGTATACGCGAGGCGAACACTGAAGCTTTCTTT
>TRBJ1-4|-|many|TRBV4-1
CASSQDSQFESEKLFF
TGCGCCAGCAGCCAAGATAGTCAGTTCGAGTCGGAAAAACTGTTTTTT
>TRBJ2-4|-|few|TRBV6-1
CASSEFGGSGSWGKNIQYF
TGTGCCAGCAGTGAATTCGGCGGCTCCGGGTCCTGGGGCAAAAACATTCAGTACTTC
>TRBJ1-1|TRBD1|many|TRBV20-1
CSARDQDRWNTEAFF
TGCAGTGCTAGAGATCAGGACAGGTGGAACACTGAAGCTTTCTTT
>TRBJ2-3|TRBD2|-|TRBV5-1
CASSLVSGGADTQCF
TGCGCCAGCAGCTTGGTTAGCGGGGGGGCCGATACGCAGTGTTTT
>TRBJ2-1|-|-|TRBV29-1
CSVEGTTYNEQFF
TGCAGCGTTGAAGGGACTACCTACAATGAGCAGTTCTTC
>TRBJ1-1|TRBD1|few|TRBV10-3
CATHELTGAEAFF
TGTGCCACTCATGAATTGACAGGGGCAGAAGCTTTCTTT
>TRBJ1-5|-|many|TRBV12-3/TRBV12-4
CASSMDTINQPQHF
TGTGCCAGCAGCATGGACACTATCAATCAGCCCCAGCATTTT
>TRBJ2-7|-|-|TRBV6-4
CADRDNSYEQYF
TGTGCCGACCGGGACAACTCCTACGAGCAGTACTTC
>TRBJ2-7|TRBD1|many|TRBV11-1
CASSAEWGDRDHEQYF
TGTGCCAGCAGCGCTGAGTGGGGGGACAGGGATCACGAGCAGTACTTC
>TRBJ1-1|-|many|TRBV6-5
CASSYWSADEAFF
TGTGCCAGCAGTTATTGGTCAGCCGACGAAGCTTTCTTT
>TRBJ2-1|-|-|TRBV7-2
CASSTGTAYYNEQFF
TGTGCCAGCAGCACGGGCACTGCCTACTACAATGAGCAGTTCTTC
>TRBJ2-2|TRBD2|-|TRBV4-1
CASSRRLAPNTGELFF
TGCGCCAGCAGCCGCCGACTAGCTCCGAACACCGGGGAGCTGTTTTTT
>TRBJ1-1|-|-|TRBV6-5
CASKIYGSRNTEAFF
TGTGCCAGCAAAATTTACGGCAGCCGGAACACTGAAGCTTTCTTT
>TRBJ1-1|-|-|TRBV3-1
CASGPRQGPNTEAFF
TGTGCCAGCGGGCCCCGGCAGGGACCGAACACTGAAGCTTTCTTT
>TRBJ1-3|TRBD1|many|TRBV2
CASKGGQSGNTIYF
TGTGCCAGCAAAGGGGGACAGTCCGGAAACACCATATATTTT
>TRBJ1-3|TRBD1|-|TRBV20-1
CSAPNLGQGAYSGNTIYF
TGCAGTGCCCCTAACCTGGGACAGGGGGCCTACTCTGGAAACACCATATATTTT
>TRBJ2-7|-|few|TRBV19
CASSKSGAASYEQYF
TGTGCCAGTAGTAAGTCGGGGGCCGCCTCCTACGAGCAGTACTTC
>TRBJ1-2|-|-|TRBV20-1
CSAPPLSVKSHGYTF
TGCAGTGCTCCCCCTCTGTCAGTGAAAAGCCATGGCTACACCTTC
>TRBJ2-7|-|-|TRBV11-2
CASSGTTGSYEQYF
TGTGCCAGCAGCGGAACGACAGGCTCCTACGAGCAGTACTTC
>TRBJ2-3|TRBD2|few|TRBV19
CASTTSGRDGTDTQYF
TGTGCCAGTACGACTAGCGGGAGGGATGGCACAGATACGCAGTATTTT
>TRBJ2-7|TRBD2|few|TRBV7-2
CASSHRTSGKAYEQYF
TGTGCCAGCAGCCATCGGACTAGCGGGAAGGCCTACGAGCAGTACTTC
>TRBJ2-2|TRBD1|-|TRBV19
CATRTGANTGELFF
TGTGCCACGCGGACAGGGGCGAACACCGGGGAGCTGTTTTTT
>TRBJ1-4|-|-|TRBV20-1
CSARDPPNEKLFF
TGCAGTGCTAGAGACCCGCCTAATGAAAAACTGTTTTTT
>TRBJ2-2|TRBD1|-|TRBV20-1
CSARAGTGRTGELFF
TGCAGTGCTAGAGCCGGGACAGGGCGAACCGGGGAGCTGTTTTTT
>TRBJ2-7|-|many|TRBV28
CASSIGQEQYF
TGTGCCAGCAGTATCGGACAGGAGCAGTACTTC
>TRBJ1-1|-|once|TRBV7-3
CVSSPGATNEAFF
TGTGTCAGCAGCCCGGGGGCGACTAATGAAGCTTTCTTT